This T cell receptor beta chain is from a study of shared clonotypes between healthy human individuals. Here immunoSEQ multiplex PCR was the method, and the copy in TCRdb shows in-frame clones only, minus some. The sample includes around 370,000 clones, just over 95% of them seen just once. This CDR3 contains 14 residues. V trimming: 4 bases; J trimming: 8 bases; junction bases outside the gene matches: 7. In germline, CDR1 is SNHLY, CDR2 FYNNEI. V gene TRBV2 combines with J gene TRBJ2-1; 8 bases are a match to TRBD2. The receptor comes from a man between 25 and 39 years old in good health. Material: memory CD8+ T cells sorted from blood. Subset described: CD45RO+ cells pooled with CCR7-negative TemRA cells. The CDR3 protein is CASSGGTSLYEQFF. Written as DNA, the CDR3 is TGTGCCAGCAGTGGGGGGACTAGTTTGTATGAGCAGTTCTTC. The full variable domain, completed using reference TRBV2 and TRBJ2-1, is EPEVTQTPSHQVTQMGQEVILRCVPISNHLYFYWYRQILGQKVEFLVSFYNNEISEKSEIFDDQFSVERPDGSNFTLKIRSTKLEDSAMYFCASSGGTSLYEQFFGPGTRLTVL.